This T cell receptor (beta chain) was recorded in a study of early T cells in non-severe SARS-CoV-2 infection. About the research overall: It was bulk RNA from unsorted whole blood that was sequenced, and the chains were unpaired.

The study's findings and limits: VDJdb matching favored anti-spike CD8 responses, missing private and CD4 specificities.

This clonotype was observed a handful of times. Its cognate antigen is unknown. Attachment of unique molecular identifiers was made to individual cDNA molecules. TCRdb itself ran the 5' RACE reads through MiXCR, one entry per CDR3 protein. The sample includes around 58,000 distinct CDR3 sequences, about 8% of them seen just once. Trimming removed 3 bases from V and 5 bases from J, with 14 bases in between. This CDR3 spans 14 amino acids. The receptor was isolated from an adult who was a healthcare worker with PCR-confirmed SARS-CoV-2 infection or an uninfected control (not recorded which). This specimen consisted of whole blood, obtained at baseline. The genes are TRBV12-3 or TRBV12-4 and TRBJ2-7; tentatively, D is TRBD2 (7 bases). CDR3: CASSFAGATHEQYF. CDR3 DNA: TGTGCCAGCAGTTTCGCGGGGGCTACCCACGAGCAGTACTTC.